This T cell receptor beta chain was sequenced during a study of blood T cell repertoires in COVID-19. Overall study context: Collection of acute and convalescent COVID-19 samples took place in the United States, Italy and Spain. The analysed material was cDNA or gDNA that came from T cells, B-cell-depleted T cells, or PBMCs.

In this sample, this clone turned up once. The authors' processing: From reference gene primer amplification, estimates of nucleated cell counts were derived. Using immunoSEQ multiplex PCR, the repertoire was profiled, and TCRdb retains in-frame clones only, with some absent. That table supplies the V and J calls and clone size; D and trimming were determined from the DNA. The sample carries some 190,000 clones, around 81% recorded once. Patients in Seattle were enrolled during active infection, then followed longitudinally. The specimen sequenced was peripheral blood. The TCR sequence derives from a woman between 35 and 50 years old with COVID-19, enrolled during active disease.

The CDR3 DNA reads as TGTGCCACTAGTAGGCTAGCGGGAGTCTCCTACGAGCAGTACTTC. Its protein product is CATSRLAGVSYEQYF. This rearrangement joins TRBV15 to TRBJ2-7; TRBD2 matches 10 bases. CDR1 and CDR2 (germline): LNHNV, YYDKDF (reference sequence). This CDR3 region has 15 residues. V lost 9 bases, J lost 0 bases, and 8 bases stayed unmatched.